This paragraph covers one T cell receptor (beta chain) sequence. Its antigen is as yet unknown. The assay was immunoSEQ multiplex PCR, and TCRdb's table has in-frame clones only and misses some. The data contain 130,000 to 150,000 clones, approximately 89% of them seen just once; the ten biggest clones take up less than 5.5%. These data originate in a study of T cell responses to AZD1222 COVID-19 vaccine. Study findings and constraints: At baseline, seropositivity was found in only 5 to 7 AZD1222 recipients. There were vaccine-associated CD4 TCRs across spike, dominant at 160-218 and 743-854. Scientists sampled the repertoires only once the peak T cell response had passed.

V shed 6 bases, J shed 0 bases, and the junction held 11 bases outside the gene matches. The CDR3 totals 17 residues. From germline, CDR1 is MRHNA and CDR2 SNTAGT. The chain has TRBV6-4 and TRBJ2-1; 7 bases line up with TRBD2. Sequenced material: peripheral blood, taken on day 0 of AZD1222 vaccination. The source is an adult in good health. The CDR3 here is CASSGEGAVSSYNEQFF. CDR3 coding DNA: TGTGCCAGCAGCGGGGAGGGAGCGGTTAGCTCCTACAATGAGCAGTTCTTC.